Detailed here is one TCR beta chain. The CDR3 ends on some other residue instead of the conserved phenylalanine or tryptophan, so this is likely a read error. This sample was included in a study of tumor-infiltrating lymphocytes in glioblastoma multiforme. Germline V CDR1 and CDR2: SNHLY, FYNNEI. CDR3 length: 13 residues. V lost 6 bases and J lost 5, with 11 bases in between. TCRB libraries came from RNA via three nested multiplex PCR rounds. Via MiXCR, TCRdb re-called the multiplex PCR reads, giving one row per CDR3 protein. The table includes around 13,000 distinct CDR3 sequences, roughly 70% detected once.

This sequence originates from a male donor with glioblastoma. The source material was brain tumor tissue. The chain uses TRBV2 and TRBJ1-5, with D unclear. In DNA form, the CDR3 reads TGTGCCAGCAGCCTTGAGAGGGATCAGCCCCAGCATTTA. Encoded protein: CASSLERDQPQHL.